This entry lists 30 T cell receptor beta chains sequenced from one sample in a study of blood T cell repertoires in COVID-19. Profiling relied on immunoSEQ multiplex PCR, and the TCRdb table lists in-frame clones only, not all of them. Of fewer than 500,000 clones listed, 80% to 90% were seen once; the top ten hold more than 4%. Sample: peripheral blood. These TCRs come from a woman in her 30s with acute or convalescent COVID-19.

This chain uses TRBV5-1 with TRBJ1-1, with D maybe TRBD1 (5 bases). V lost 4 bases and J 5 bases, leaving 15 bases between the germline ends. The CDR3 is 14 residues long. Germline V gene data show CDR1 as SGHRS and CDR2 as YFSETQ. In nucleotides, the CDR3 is TGCGCCAGCAGCGGATTACAGGAGGGGACTGAAGCTTTCTTT. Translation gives CASSGLQEGTEAFF.

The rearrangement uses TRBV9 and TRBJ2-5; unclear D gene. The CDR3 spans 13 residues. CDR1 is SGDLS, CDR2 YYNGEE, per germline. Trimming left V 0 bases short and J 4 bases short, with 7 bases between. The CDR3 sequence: CASSVAGGETQYF. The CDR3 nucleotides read TGTGCCAGCAGCGTAGCGGGTGGAGAGACCCAGTACTTC. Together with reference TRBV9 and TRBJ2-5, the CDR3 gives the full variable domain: DSGVTQTPKHLITATGQRVTLRCSPRSGDLSVYWYQQSLDQGLQFLIQYYNGEERAKGNILERFSAQQFPDLHSELNLSSLELGDSALYFCASSVAGGETQYFGPGTRLLVL.

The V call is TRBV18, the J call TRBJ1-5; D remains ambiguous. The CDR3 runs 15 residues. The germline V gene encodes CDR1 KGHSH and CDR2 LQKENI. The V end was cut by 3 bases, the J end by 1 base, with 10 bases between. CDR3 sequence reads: CASSPGGPSNQPQHF. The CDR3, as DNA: TGTGCCAGCTCACCTGGCGGCCCCAGCAATCAGCCCCAGCATTTT.

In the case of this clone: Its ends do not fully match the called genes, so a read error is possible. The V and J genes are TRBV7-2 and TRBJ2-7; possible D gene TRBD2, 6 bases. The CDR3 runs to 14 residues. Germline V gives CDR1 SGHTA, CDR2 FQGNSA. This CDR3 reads CASSPPGRHPELYF. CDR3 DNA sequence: TGTGCCAGCAGCCCCCCCGGGAGACACCCGGAGCTGTACTTC.

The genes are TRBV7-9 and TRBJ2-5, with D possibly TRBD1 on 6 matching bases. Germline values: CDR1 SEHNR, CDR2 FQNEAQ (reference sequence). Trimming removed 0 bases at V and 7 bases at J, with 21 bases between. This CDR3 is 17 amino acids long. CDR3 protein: CASSLAPEGELDRTQYF. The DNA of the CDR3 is TGTGCCAGCAGCTTAGCTCCAGAGGGGGAGTTGGATCGGACCCAGTACTTC.

This chain's CDR3 is CASSLGVGTGVYEQYF. The CDR3 nucleotides are TGTGCCAGCAGCTTGGGGGTAGGGACAGGGGTCTACGAGCAGTACTTC. The chain links TRBV5-4 to TRBJ2-7, with TRBD1 matching 10 bases. The J segment lost 3 bases and the V segment lost 0 bases, leaving 6 bases of the junction unmatched. The CDR3 has 16 amino acids. Per germline, CDR1 SGHNT and CDR2 YYREEE (reference sequence).

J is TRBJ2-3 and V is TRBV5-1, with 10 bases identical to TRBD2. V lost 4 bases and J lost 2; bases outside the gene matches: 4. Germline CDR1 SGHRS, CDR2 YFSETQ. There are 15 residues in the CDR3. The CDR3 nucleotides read TGCGCCAGCAGCGTGCTAGCGGGGGACACAGATACGCAGTATTTT. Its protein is CASSVLAGDTDTQYF. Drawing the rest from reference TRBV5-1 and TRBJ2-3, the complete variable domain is KAGVTQTPRYLIKTRGQQVTLSCSPISGHRSVSWYQQTPGQGLQFLFEYFSETQRNKGNFPGRFSGRQFSNSRSEMNVSTLELGDSALYLCASSVLAGDTDTQYFGPGTRLTVL.

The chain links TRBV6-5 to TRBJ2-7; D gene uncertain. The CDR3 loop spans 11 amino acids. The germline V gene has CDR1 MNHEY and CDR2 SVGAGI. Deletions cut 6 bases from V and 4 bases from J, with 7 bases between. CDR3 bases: TGTGCCAGCAGGGGCCCATACGAGCAGTACTTC. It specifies CASRGPYEQYF.

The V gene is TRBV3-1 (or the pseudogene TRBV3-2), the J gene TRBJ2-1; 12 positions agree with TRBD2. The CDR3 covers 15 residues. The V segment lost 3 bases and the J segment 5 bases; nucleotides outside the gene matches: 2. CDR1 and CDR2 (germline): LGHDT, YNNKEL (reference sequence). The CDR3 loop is CASSQTSGGDNEQFF. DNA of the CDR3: TGTGCCAGCAGCCAGACTAGCGGGGGAGACAATGAGCAGTTCTTC.

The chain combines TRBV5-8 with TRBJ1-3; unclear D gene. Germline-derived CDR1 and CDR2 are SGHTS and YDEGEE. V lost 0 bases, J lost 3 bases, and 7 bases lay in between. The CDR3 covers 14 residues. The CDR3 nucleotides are TGTGCCAGCAGCTTGGGAGTAATTGGAAACACCATATATTTT. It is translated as CASSLGVIGNTIYF.

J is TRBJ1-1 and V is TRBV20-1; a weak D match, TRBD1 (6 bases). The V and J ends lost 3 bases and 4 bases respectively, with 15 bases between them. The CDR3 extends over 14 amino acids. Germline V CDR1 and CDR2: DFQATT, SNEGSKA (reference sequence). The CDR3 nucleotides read TGCAGTGCTAGTCTAGGGGGAAGGGTCACTGAAGCTTTCTTT. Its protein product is CSASLGGRVTEAFF.

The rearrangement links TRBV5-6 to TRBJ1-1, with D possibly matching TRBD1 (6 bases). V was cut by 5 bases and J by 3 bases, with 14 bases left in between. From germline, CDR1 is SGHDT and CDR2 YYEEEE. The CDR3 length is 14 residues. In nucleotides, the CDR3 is TGTGCCAGCAGTACAGGGCCTTTGGACACTGAAGCTTTCTTT. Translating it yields CASSTGPLDTEAFF.

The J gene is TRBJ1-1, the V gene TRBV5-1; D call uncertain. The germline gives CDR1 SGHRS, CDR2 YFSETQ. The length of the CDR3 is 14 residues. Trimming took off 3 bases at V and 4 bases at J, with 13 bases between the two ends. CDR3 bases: TGCGCCAGCAGCTGGAGGGAGCAGAGCACTGAAGCTTTCTTT. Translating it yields CASSWREQSTEAFF.

This CDR3 is CASSVGSGAPETQYF. The DNA for the CDR3 is TGTGCCAGCAGCGTAGGGTCAGGCGCCCCGGAGACCCAGTACTTC. This chain links TRBV9 with TRBJ2-5; D is uncertain. Looked up from germline, CDR1 is SGDLS and CDR2 is YYNGEE. V was trimmed by 0 bases and J by 5 bases, leaving 14 bases between them. CDR3 length: 15 residues.

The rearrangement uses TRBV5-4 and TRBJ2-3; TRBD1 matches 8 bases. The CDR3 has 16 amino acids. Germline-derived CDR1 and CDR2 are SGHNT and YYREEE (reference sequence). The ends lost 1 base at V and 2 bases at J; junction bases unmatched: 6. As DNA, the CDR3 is TGTGCCAGCAGCTTGCGGACAGGGCCATACACAGATACGCAGTATTTT. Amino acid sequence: CASSLRTGPYTDTQYF.

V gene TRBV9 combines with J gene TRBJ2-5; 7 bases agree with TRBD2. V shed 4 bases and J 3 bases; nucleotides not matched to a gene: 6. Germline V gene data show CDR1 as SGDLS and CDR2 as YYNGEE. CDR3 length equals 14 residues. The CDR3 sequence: CASSPEGGEETQYF. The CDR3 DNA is TGTGCCAGCAGCCCCGAGGGAGGGGAAGAGACCCAGTACTTC.

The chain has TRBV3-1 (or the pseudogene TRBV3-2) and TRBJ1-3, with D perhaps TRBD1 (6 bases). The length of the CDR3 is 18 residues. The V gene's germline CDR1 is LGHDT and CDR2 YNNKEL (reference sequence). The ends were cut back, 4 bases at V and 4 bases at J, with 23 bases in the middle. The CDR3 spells CASSLMPATRGAGNTIYF. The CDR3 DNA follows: TGTGCCAGCAGCCTCATGCCCGCGACCAGGGGAGCAGGAAACACCATATATTTT.

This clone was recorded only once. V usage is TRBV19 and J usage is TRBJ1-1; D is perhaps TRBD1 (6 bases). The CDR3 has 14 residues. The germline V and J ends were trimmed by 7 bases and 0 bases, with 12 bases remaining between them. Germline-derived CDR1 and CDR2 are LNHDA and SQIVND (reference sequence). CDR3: CASKQGQVNTEAFF. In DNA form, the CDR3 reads TGTGCCAGTAAGCAGGGGCAAGTGAACACTGAAGCTTTCTTT.

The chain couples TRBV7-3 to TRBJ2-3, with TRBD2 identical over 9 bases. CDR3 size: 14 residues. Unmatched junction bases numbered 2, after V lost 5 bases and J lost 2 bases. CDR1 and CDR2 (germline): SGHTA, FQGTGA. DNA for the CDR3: TGTGCCAGCAGCCGCGGGGGGGCCACAGATACGCAGTATTTT. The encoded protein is CASSRGGATDTQYF.

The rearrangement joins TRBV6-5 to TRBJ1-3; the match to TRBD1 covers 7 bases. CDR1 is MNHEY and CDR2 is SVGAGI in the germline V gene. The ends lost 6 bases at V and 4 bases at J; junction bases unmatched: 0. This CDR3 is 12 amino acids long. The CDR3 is CASRTGGNTIYF. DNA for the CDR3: TGTGCCAGCAGGACAGGGGGAAACACCATATATTTT.

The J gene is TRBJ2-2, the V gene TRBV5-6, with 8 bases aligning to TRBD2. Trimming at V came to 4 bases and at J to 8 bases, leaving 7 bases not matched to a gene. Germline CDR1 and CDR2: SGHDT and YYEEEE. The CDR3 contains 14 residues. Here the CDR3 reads CASSLTGGRGELFF. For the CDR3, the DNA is TGTGCCAGCAGCCTGACGGGCGGGAGGGGGGAGCTGTTTTTT.

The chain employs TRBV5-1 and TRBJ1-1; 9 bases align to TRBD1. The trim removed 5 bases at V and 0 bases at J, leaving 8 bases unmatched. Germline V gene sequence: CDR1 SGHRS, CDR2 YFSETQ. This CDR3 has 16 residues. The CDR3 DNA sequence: TGCGCCAGCAGGAGACAGGGACAGGGCCTGAACACTGAAGCTTTCTTT. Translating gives CASRRQGQGLNTEAFF.

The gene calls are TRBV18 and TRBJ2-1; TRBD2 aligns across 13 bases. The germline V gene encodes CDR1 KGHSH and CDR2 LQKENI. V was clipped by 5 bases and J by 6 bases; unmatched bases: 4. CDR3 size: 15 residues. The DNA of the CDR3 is TGTGCCAGCTCAACAACTAGCGGGGGGGCCAATGAGCAGTTCTTC. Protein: CASSTTSGGANEQFF.

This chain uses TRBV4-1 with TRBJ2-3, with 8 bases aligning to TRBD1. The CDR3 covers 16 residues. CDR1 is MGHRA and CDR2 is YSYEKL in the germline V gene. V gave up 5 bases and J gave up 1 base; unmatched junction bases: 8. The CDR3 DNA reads TGCGCCAGCAGCTTTAGCATGACAGGGGGCACAGATACGCAGTATTTT. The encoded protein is CASSFSMTGGTDTQYF.

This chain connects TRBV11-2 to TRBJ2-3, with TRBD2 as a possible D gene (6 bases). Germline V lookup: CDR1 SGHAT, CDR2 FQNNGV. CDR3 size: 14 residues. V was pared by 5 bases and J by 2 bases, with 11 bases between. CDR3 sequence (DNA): TGTGCCAGCAGCCTGGGACTTTACACAGATACGCAGTATTTT. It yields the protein CASSLGLYTDTQYF.

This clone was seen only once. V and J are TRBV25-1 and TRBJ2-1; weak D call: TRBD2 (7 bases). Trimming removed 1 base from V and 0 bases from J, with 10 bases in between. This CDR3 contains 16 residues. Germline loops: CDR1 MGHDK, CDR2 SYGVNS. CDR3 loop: CASSELGGDSYNEQFF. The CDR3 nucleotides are TGTGCCAGCAGTGAATTAGGGGGGGACTCCTACAATGAGCAGTTCTTC.

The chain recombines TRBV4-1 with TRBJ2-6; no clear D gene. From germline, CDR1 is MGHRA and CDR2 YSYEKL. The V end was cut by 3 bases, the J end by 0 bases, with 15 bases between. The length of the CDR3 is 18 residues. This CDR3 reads CASSHPITASSGANVLTF. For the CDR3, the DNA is TGCGCCAGCAGCCACCCCATTACAGCCAGCTCTGGGGCCAACGTCCTGACTTTC.

The CDR3 sequence: CASRRTGVFYEQYF. DNA of the CDR3: TGTGCCAGCAGACGGACAGGGGTGTTCTACGAGCAGTACTTC. V usage is TRBV27 and J usage is TRBJ2-7; TRBD1 matches 9 bases. Germline values: CDR1 MNHEY, CDR2 SMNVEV (reference sequence). The CDR3 has 14 amino acids. V lost 6 bases and J lost 3; bases outside the gene matches: 6.

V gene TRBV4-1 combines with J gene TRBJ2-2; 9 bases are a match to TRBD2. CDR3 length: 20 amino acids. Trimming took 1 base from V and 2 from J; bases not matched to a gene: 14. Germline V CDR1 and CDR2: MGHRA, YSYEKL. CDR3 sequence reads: CASSQGLFEAGGPNTGELFF. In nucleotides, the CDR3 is TGCGCCAGCAGCCAAGGATTATTTGAGGCGGGGGGGCCTAACACCGGGGAGCTGTTTTTT.

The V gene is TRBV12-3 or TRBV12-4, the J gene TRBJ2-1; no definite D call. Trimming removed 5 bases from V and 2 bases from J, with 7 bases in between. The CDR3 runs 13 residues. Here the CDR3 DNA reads TGTGCCAGCAGTGCAACGGCCTACAATGAGCAGTTCTTC. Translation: CASSATAYNEQFF.